The rows below give T cell receptor beta chains drawn from one sample of a study of CD8+ T cells in alopecia areata. Produced via immunoSEQ multiplex PCR; TCRdb's table is partial and in-frame only. The data show about 23,000 clones, around 56% seen once. The specimen was NKG2D-high CD8+ T cells sorted from blood. Receptors originate from a human donor with alopecia areata. Both conserved end residues are part of each CDR3. Not every row has a clone size; where given, it reads once, few, many or a size class.

TRBJ2-5 TRBV14 few CASSHRGFETQYF
TRBJ1-2 TRBV27 . CASSSLGSNYGYTF
TRBJ2-1 TRBV7-2 . CASSLVRGSYNEQFF
TRBJ2-7 TRBV10-3 . CAISEPARSYEQYF
TRBJ2-7 TRBV27 . CASSFSNRGEEQYF
TRBJ2-3 TRBV28 . CASSLDRGPDTQYF
TRBJ2-7 TRBV7-9 . CASSLVAGPEQYF
TRBJ2-6 TRBV28 few CASSNPRDRGLGANVLTF
TRBJ2-3 TRBV7-8 few CASSTASDRQGGTDTQYF
TRBJ1-5 TRBV5-6 once CASSHGRGFWPQHF
TRBJ1-5 TRBV7-9 few CASSLAAGRQGPQHF
TRBJ2-1 TRBV7-9 . CASSFLAGGSVHEQFF
TRBJ1-4 TRBV28 . CASSSSSFGGNEKLFF
TRBJ2-3 TRBV28 few CASSLGPDTQYF
TRBJ2-3 TRBV4-1 . CASSQVHTMITDTQYF
TRBJ2-7 TRBV23-1 . CAIPVGGAPNEQYF
TRBJ2-7 TRBV13 . CASSNNRGLEQYF
TRBJ2-1 TRBV29-1 . CSVEERDNEQFF
TRBJ1-5 TRBV28 few CASTGVSNQPQHF
TRBJ2-2 TRBV12-5 . CASGLLTGGAGAAGELFF
TRBJ2-2 TRBV5-6 few CASSLARDNAGELFF
TRBJ2-7 TRBV7-2 . CASSAGVGSYEQYF